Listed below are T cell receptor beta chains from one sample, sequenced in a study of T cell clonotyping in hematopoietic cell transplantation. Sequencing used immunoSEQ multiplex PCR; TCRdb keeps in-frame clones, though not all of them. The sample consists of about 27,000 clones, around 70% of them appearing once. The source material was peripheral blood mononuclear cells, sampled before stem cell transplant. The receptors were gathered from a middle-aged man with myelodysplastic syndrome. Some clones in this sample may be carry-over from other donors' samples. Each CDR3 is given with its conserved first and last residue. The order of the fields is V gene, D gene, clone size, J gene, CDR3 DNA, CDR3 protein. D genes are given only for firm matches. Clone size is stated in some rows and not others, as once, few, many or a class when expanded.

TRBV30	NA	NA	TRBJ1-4	TGTGCCTGGAGTGTTAAAGGGGGAAATGAAAAACTGTTTTTT	CAWSVKGGNEKLFF
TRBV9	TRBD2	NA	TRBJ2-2	TGTGCCAGCAGCGTTACAAGGGCTAGCGGGAACACCGGGGAGCTGTTTTTT	CASSVTRASGNTGELFF
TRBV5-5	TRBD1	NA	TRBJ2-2	TGTGCCAGCAGCTTGGGGACAGGGGCTAGGCGGAGCACCGGGGAGCTGTTTTTT	CASSLGTGARRSTGELFF
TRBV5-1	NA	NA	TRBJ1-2	TGCGCCAGCACCCTCCGGGGCGTAGAAGGAGGGAGCTACACCTTC	CASTLRGVEGGSYTF
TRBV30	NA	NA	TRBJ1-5	TGTGCCTGGAGTGGCAGCCGCGGAGAACCCCAGCATTTT	CAWSGSRGEPQHF
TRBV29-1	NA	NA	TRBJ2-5	TGCAGCGTTGAATCCAGCCAAGAGACCCAGTACTTC	CSVESSQETQYF
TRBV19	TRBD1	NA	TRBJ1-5	TGTGCCAGTAGTATGTCAGGGGGCCTGGAGCCCCAGCATTTT	CASSMSGGLEPQHF
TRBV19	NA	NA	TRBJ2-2	TGTGCCAGCCGGACAGCTCTGAACACCGGGGAGCTGTTTTTT	CASRTALNTGELFF
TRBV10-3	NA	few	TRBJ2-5	TGTGCCATCAGCACTACAGGGTTTGACCAAGAGACCCAGTACTTC	CAISTTGFDQETQYF
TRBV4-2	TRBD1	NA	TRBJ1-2	TGTGCCGCCGCGGGACAGAAGGACTATGGCTACACCTTC	CAAAGQKDYGYTF
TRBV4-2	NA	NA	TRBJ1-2	TGTGCCAGCAGCTTGGTTGGGGGCGGCTATGGCTACACCTTC	CASSLVGGGYGYTF
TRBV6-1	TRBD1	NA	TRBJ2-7	TGTGCCAGCAGAGTTGGGACAGGGAGTCTCTACGAGCAGTACTTC	CASRVGTGSLYEQYF
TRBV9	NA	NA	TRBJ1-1	TGTGCCAGCAGCGTACAGGTGAACACTGAAGCTTTCTTT	CASSVQVNTEAFF
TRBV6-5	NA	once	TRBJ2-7	TGTGCCAGCAGTTACTCGAGAGGTTACGAGCAGTACTTC	CASSYSRGYEQYF
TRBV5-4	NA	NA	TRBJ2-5	TGTGCCAGCAGACAGGACTTACGAGAGACCCAGTACTTC	CASRQDLRETQYF
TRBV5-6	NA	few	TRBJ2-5	TGTGCCAGCAGCTGGCCCGGATACCGTATCGACGGGGGAGAGACCCAGTACTTC	CASSWPGYRIDGGETQYF
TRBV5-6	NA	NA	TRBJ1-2	TGTGCCAGCAGCGCTGCTGGCCCTAGGGGCTACACCTTC	CASSAAGPRGYTF
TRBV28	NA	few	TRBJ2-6	TGTGCCAGCAAGGGTCAGAGCTCTGGGGCCAACGTCCTGACTTTC	CASKGQSSGANVLTF
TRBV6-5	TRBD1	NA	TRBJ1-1	TGTGCCAGCAGTTACTTCTCAGGGGGGCTGAACACTGAAGCTTTCTTT	CASSYFSGGLNTEAFF
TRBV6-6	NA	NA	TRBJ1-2	TGTGCCAGCAGAGGGGACTCCTTAAACTATGGCTACACCTTC	CASRGDSLNYGYTF
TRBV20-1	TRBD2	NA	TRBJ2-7	TGCAGTGCTAGAGGGGGGGGAGAGGGTTACTTC	CSARGGGEGYF
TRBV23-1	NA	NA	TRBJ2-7	TGCGCCGGGCCAAGGGGTCCCCACCACTACGAGCAGTACTTC	CAGPRGPHHYEQYF
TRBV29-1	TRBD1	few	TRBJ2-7	TGCAGCGTTAAAGGACAGGGCTGGCCCAACGAGCAGTACTTC	CSVKGQGWPNEQYF
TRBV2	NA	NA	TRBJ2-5	TGTGCCAGCAGGCCGAAAGAGACCCAGTACTTC	CASRPKETQYF
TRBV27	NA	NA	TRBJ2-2	TGTGCCAGCAGTTTTACTGTTAACACCGGGGAGCTGTTTTTT	CASSFTVNTGELFF
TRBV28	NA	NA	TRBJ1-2	TGTGCCAGCAGATTTCATGGCTACACCTTC	CASRFHGYTF
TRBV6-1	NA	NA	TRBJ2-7	TGTGCCAGCAGTGACAAGAGACAACTCATTTCCTACGAGCAGTACTTC	CASSDKRQLISYEQYF
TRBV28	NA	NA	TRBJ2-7	TGTGCCAGCAGTTTTAGCTACGAGCAGTACTTC	CASSFSYEQYF
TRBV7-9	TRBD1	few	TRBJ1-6	TGTGCCAGCAGCGTAGACAGGGTCGGGAATTCACCCCTCCACTTT	CASSVDRVGNSPLHF
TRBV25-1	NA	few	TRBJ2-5	TGTGCCAGCAGTGAATTTGGTGGGGCAGAGACCCAGTACTTC	CASSEFGGAETQYF
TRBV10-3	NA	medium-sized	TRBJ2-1	TGTGCCATCAGTGAGTTTCCAGGGGGGCAGACTAGCGATGAGCAGTTCTTC	CAISEFPGGQTSDEQFF
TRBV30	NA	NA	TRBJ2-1	TGTGCCTGGAGCCCCATCCAGGGCTGGCAGTTCTTC	CAWSPIQGWQFF
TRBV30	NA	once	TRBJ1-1	TGTGCCGGGGGACTCCCGAACACTGAAGCTTTCTTT	CAGGLPNTEAFF
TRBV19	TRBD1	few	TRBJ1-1	TGTGCCAGTAAGGACAGGGGTTATAGTAGCACTGAAGCTTTCTTT	CASKDRGYSSTEAFF
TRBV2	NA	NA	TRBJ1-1	TGTGCCAGCAGTGGGAGACAGAGCGAAGCTTTCTTT	CASSGRQSEAFF
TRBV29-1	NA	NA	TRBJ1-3	TGCAGCGTCCCGGACCCCGAAGGAAACACCATATATTTT	CSVPDPEGNTIYF
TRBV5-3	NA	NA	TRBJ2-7	TGTGCCAGAAGCGGGGACAAGCAGGACGAGCAGTACTTC	CARSGDKQDEQYF
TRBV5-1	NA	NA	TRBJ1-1	TGCGCCAGCAGCACGGTGGTGGACACTGAAGCTTTCTTT	CASSTVVDTEAFF